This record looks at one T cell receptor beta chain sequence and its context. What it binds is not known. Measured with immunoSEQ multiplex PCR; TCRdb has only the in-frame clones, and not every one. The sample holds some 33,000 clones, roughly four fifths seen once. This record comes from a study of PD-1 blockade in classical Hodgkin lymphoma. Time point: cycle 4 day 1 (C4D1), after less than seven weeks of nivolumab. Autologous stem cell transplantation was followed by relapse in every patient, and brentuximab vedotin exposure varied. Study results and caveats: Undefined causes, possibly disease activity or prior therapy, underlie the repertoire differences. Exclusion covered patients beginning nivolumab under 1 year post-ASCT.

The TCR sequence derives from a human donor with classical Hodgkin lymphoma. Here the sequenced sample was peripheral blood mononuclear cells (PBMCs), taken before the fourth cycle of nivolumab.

The CDR3 region is CASSRWQGGSNQPQHF. As DNA, the CDR3 is TGTGCCAGTAGTCGATGGCAGGGGGGAAGCAATCAGCCCCAGCATTTT. V and J are TRBV19 and TRBJ1-5; TRBD1 matches at 7 bases. The CDR3 has 16 residues. Looked up from germline, CDR1 is LNHDA and CDR2 is SQIVND (reference sequence). Losses at the gene ends were 5 bases for V and 1 base for J; bases not matched to a gene: 8.